These T cell receptor beta chains were read from a single sample in a study of long-term antiretroviral therapy in people with HIV. Clones were read by immunoSEQ multiplex PCR, and TCRdb kept only the in-frame ones, dropping some. The repertoire includes 25,000 to 35,000 clones, 60% to 85% of them detected once, and approximately 8.4% sits in the top ten. The input for sequencing was unsorted PBMCs, taken 3.1 years after starting antiretroviral therapy. Every receptor here comes from a woman aged 50 to 60 with HIV. Each CDR3 is given with its conserved first and last residue. A D gene is named only where the DNA matches it firmly. Not all rows give a size; the values are once, few, many and, for expanded clones, a class.

clone_size	d_call	j_call	v_call	cdr3_aa	cdr3_nt
NA	NA	TRBJ1-6	TRBV12-5	CASGLVREGSSYNSPLHF	TGTGCTAGTGGTTTGGTACGAGAGGGGAGCTCCTATAATTCACCCCTCCACTTT
NA	NA	TRBJ1-6	TRBV14	CASSRGLSYNSPLHF	TGTGCCAGCAGCCGGGGACTGTCCTATAATTCACCCCTCCACTTT
NA	TRBD1	TRBJ1-1	TRBV19	CASNTGQGLTEAFF	TGTGCCAGTAACACAGGACAGGGTTTAACTGAAGCTTTCTTT
NA	NA	TRBJ1-4	TRBV7-8	CASSLVAGQEKLFF	TGTGCCAGCAGCTTAGTGGCAGGGCAGGAAAAACTGTTTTTT
NA	NA	TRBJ1-1	TRBV2	CASSRTFTEAFF	TGTGCCAGCAGCCGCACCTTTACTGAAGCTTTCTTT
NA	NA	TRBJ1-3	TRBV6-5	CASSYSQSLFGNTIYF	TGTGCCAGCAGTTACAGTCAGTCCCTTTTTGGAAACACCATATATTTT
NA	TRBD1	TRBJ2-7	TRBV4-1	CASSLLHGTGVSEQYF	TGCGCCAGCAGCCTTTTACACGGGACAGGGGTGAGCGAGCAGTACTTC
few	NA	TRBJ2-7	TRBV5-6	CASSFGRLRGEQYF	TGTGCCAGCAGTTTCGGGCGGCTTAGGGGCGAGCAGTACTTC
NA	NA	TRBJ1-3	TRBV29-1	CSVQGLFSGNTIYF	TGCAGCGTGCAGGGACTTTTCTCTGGAAACACCATATATTTT
NA	TRBD2	TRBJ2-3	TRBV19	CASSIGGSGGAGDTQYF	TGTGCCAGTAGTATAGGTGGGAGCGGGGGGGCAGGAGATACGCAGTATTTT
NA	NA	TRBJ1-1	TRBV7-8	CASSGGVGAFF	TGTGCCAGCAGCGGAGGGGTGGGGGCTTTCTTT
NA	TRBD2	TRBJ2-7	TRBV7-2	CASSSAGGPYEQYF	TGTGCCAGCAGCTCAGCGGGAGGGCCCTACGAGCAGTACTTC
NA	NA	TRBJ2-5	TRBV5-6	CASSLRQTQETQYF	TGTGCCAGCAGCTTACGACAGACCCAAGAGACCCAGTACTTC
NA	TRBD2	TRBJ2-5	TRBV14	CASSPFSGGQETQYF	TGTGCCAGCAGCCCCTTCTCGGGGGGACAAGAGACCCAGTACTTC
once	TRBD2	TRBJ2-5	TRBV27	CASSSTSGETQYF	TGTGCCAGCAGTTCGACTAGCGGGGAGACCCAGTACTTC
NA	NA	TRBJ1-1	TRBV15	CATSRGELYGTEAFF	TGTGCCACCAGCAGAGGTGAACTTTACGGAACTGAAGCTTTCTTT
NA	NA	TRBJ2-2	TRBV5-1	CASSFSGPNTGELFF	TGCGCCAGCAGCTTTTCCGGTCCGAACACCGGGGAGCTGTTTTTT
few	NA	TRBJ1-1	TRBV10-1	CASSDLGVTEAFF	TGCGCCAGCAGTGATTTGGGCGTCACTGAAGCTTTCTTT
NA	NA	TRBJ1-1	TRBV7-9	CASSGRDSEAFF	TGTGCCAGCAGCGGCCGAGACAGTGAAGCTTTCTTT
once	TRBD1	TRBJ1-1	TRBV5-5	CASSLVDRGFTEAFF	TGTGCCAGCAGCTTGGTCGACAGGGGTTTCACTGAAGCTTTCTTT
NA	TRBD2	TRBJ2-5	TRBV5-1	CASSPAGGRETQYF	TGCGCCAGCAGCCCAGCGGGGGGGCGGGAGACCCAGTACTTC
few	TRBD1	TRBJ2-1	TRBV19	CASSAGTGGSREQFF	TGTGCCAGTAGCGCCGGGACAGGGGGGTCGAGGGAGCAGTTCTTC